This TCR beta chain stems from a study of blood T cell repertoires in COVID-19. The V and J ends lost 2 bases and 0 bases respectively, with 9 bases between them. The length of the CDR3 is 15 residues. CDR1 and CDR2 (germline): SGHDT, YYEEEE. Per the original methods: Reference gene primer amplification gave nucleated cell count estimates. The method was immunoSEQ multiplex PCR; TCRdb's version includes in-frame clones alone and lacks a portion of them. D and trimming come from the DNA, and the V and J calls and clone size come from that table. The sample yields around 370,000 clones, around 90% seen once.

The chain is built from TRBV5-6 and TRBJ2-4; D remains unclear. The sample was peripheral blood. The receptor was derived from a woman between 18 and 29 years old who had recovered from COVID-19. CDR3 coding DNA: TGTGCCAGCAGCTTCCCAGGCCTAGCCAAAAACATTCAGTACTTC. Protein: CASSFPGLAKNIQYF. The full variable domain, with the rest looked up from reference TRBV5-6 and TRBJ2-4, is DAGVTQSPTHLIKTRGQQVTLRCSPKSGHDTVSWYQQALGQGPQFIFQYYEEEERQRGNFPDRFSGHQFPNYSSELNVNALLLGDSALYLCASSFPGLAKNIQYFGAGTRLSVL.